These T cell receptor beta chains were read from a single sample in a study of Ad26.COV2.S vaccination and SARS-CoV-2 variants. Here immunoSEQ multiplex PCR was the method, and the copy in TCRdb shows in-frame clones only, minus some. The sample lists around 300,000 clones, around 89% occurring once. Sequenced material: peripheral blood, taken in a trial of Ad26.COV2.S vaccine versus placebo. These receptors all come from a person aged 18 to 59 who received the Ad26.COV2.S COVID-19 vaccine or a placebo. Each CDR3 is given with its conserved first and last residue. A D gene is named only where the DNA matches it firmly. Size tells how often a clone was seen (once, few, many) or the class of an expanded clone, and some rows leave it out.

TRBV30	NA	once	TRBJ1-1	CAWSVGLSSTEAFF	TGTGCCTGGAGTGTAGGGCTATCCAGCACTGAAGCTTTCTTT
TRBV5-8	TRBD1	NA	TRBJ2-7	CASRKPGQGTYEQYF	TGTGCCAGCAGAAAGCCGGGACAGGGGACCTACGAGCAGTACTTC
TRBV29-1	NA	once	TRBJ1-1	CSARDGAVTEAFF	TGCAGCGCTAGGGACGGGGCTGTAACTGAAGCTTTCTTT
TRBV7-8	NA	NA	TRBJ1-6	CASSSPGGKSSPLHF	TGTGCCAGCAGCTCCCCCGGGGGGAAGAGTTCACCCCTCCACTTT
TRBV15	TRBD1	NA	TRBJ1-5	CATSKPDRAVRNQPQHF	TGTGCCACCAGCAAACCCGACAGGGCAGTAAGGAATCAGCCCCAGCATTTT
TRBV18	NA	NA	TRBJ2-1	CASSLFGLNYNEQFF	TGTGCCAGCTCACTTTTTGGACTGAATTACAATGAGCAGTTCTTC
TRBV18	TRBD2	NA	TRBJ2-1	CASSPRLAGTYNEQFF	TGTGCCAGCTCACCGAGGCTAGCGGGGACCTACAATGAGCAGTTCTTC
TRBV4-2	NA	NA	TRBJ2-2	CASSMGATNTGELFF	TGTGCCAGCAGCATGGGGGCTACTAACACCGGGGAGCTGTTTTTT
TRBV5-1	NA	NA	TRBJ1-3	CASSPRELAGNTIYF	TGCGCCAGCAGCCCCCGGGAACTGGCTGGAAACACCATATATTTT
TRBV5-6	NA	NA	TRBJ2-1	CASSLGQVGYNEQFF	TGTGCCAGCAGCTTGGGACAGGTCGGGTACAATGAGCAGTTCTTC
TRBV11-1	NA	NA	TRBJ1-1	CAIEKGVWGTEAFF	TGTGCCATCGAAAAGGGGGTTTGGGGCACTGAAGCTTTCTTT
TRBV18	NA	NA	TRBJ2-7	CASSRDQDYEQYF	TGTGCCAGCTCGCGGGACCAAGACTACGAGCAGTACTTC
TRBV4-3	TRBD1	NA	TRBJ1-2	CASRTGTGDPGGYTF	TGCGCCAGCAGAACCGGGACAGGGGACCCAGGTGGCTACACCTTC
TRBV7-2	NA	NA	TRBJ1-1	CASSLGHNTEAFF	TGTGCCAGCAGCTTAGGACACAACACTGAAGCTTTCTTT
TRBV7-2	NA	NA	TRBJ2-7	CASSSRTATYEQYF	TGTGCCAGCAGCTCACGGACGGCAACCTACGAGCAGTACTTC
TRBV4-2	NA	NA	TRBJ1-6	CASSQGMDSPLHF	TGTGCCAGCAGCCAAGGAATGGATTCACCCCTCCACTTT
TRBV9	NA	few	TRBJ2-7	CASSVGTIRSSEQYF	TGTGCCAGCAGCGTAGGGACCATTCGGTCCTCCGAGCAGTACTTC
TRBV5-1	NA	once	TRBJ1-1	CASSFSGDGTEAFF	TGCGCCAGCAGCTTTTCCGGGGACGGCACTGAAGCTTTCTTT
TRBV7-2	NA	NA	TRBJ2-7	CASSLGGYFYEQYF	TGTGCCAGCAGCCTGGGGGGTTATTTTTACGAGCAGTACTTC
TRBV28	NA	once	TRBJ1-2	CASSLRGGYTF	TGTGCCAGCAGTTTAAGGGGGGGCTACACCTTC
TRBV7-2	NA	NA	TRBJ1-2	CASSPRNGANYGYTF	TGTGCCAGCAGCCCCAGAAACGGAGCTAACTATGGCTACACCTTC
TRBV18	NA	NA	TRBJ1-1	CASSPPSVNTEAFF	TGTGCCAGCTCGCCCCCCAGCGTGAACACTGAAGCTTTCTTT
TRBV6-5	NA	few	TRBJ2-1	CASNGAYYNEQFF	TGTGCCAGCAACGGGGCATACTACAATGAGCAGTTCTTC
TRBV5-1	NA	few	TRBJ1-6	CASSLGLGSGYNSPLHF	TGCGCCAGCAGCTTGGGCTTGGGCAGCGGGTATAATTCACCCCTCCACTTT
TRBV29-1	NA	NA	TRBJ2-7	CSGTTNHYEQYF	TGCAGCGGAACCACAAACCACTACGAGCAGTACTTC
TRBV2	TRBD1	NA	TRBJ2-1	CASTYTEGATYNEQFF	TGTGCCAGCACCTACACAGAGGGGGCAACCTACAATGAGCAGTTCTTC
TRBV7-8	NA	NA	TRBJ1-2	CASSLAERTYGYTF	TGTGCCAGCAGCTTAGCCGAGAGGACCTATGGCTACACCTTC
TRBV6-1	NA	NA	TRBJ2-3	CASRTDGSTDTQYF	TGTGCCAGCAGGACGGACGGGAGCACAGATACGCAGTATTTT
TRBV30	NA	NA	TRBJ1-4	CAWREPDRTNEKLFF	TGTGCCTGGAGGGAACCTGACAGGACTAATGAAAAACTGTTTTTT